One sample yielded the 7 T cell receptor beta chains listed below, sequenced in a study of blood T cells in healthy people across ages. The second PCR ran about 6 to 12 cycles with a sample-barcoded 5' primer and J-beta primers. Via MiXCR, TCRdb re-called the 5' RACE reads, giving one row per CDR3 protein. The sample carries around 1,100,000 distinct CDR3 sequences, under 40% recorded once. The sequenced material came from blood. These receptors were obtained from a man younger than 35 in good health.

This clonotype appeared a few times. The genes are TRBV4-3 and TRBJ2-1, with D hard to call. The V end lost 0 bases, the J end lost 7 bases, and 7 bases lay between the germline ends. The length of the CDR3 is 13 residues. The germline gives CDR1 LGHNA, CDR2 YSLEER. This CDR3 is CASSQDLPNEQFF. For the CDR3, the DNA is TGCGCCAGCAGCCAAGATCTACCAAATGAGCAGTTCTTC.

This clonotype appeared a single time. An end of the junction differs from the germline gene, which may be a read error. The gene calls are TRBV6-4 and TRBJ2-3, with TRBD2 identical over 8 bases. There are 15 residues in the CDR3. Germline V lookup: CDR1 MRHNA, CDR2 SNTAGT. CDR3 sequence: CAGSDEPGGPDTQYF. CDR3 DNA sequence: TGTGCCGGCAGTGACGAACCGGGGGGGCCAGATACGCAGTATTTT.

The V and J genes are TRBV5-1 and TRBJ1-4, with TRBD1 as a possible D gene (6 bases). CDR1 is SGHRS and CDR2 is YFSETQ in the germline V gene. CDR3 size: 17 residues. V was clipped by 0 bases and J by 5 bases, with 17 bases between them. The CDR3 DNA reads TGCGCCAGCAGCTTGGGGAGAGGGGGGATCGAGAATGAAAAACTGTTTTTT. This translates into CASSLGRGGIENEKLFF.

The chain is built from TRBV21-1 and TRBJ1-5; the table calls TRBD1, which could not be checked here. TRBV21-1 is a pseudogene. CDR3 length equals 15 residues. The CDR3 loop reads CASTGKGFRGQPQHF. The CDR3 DNA reads TGTGCCAGCACGGGGAAGGGGTTTCGGGGTCAGCCCCAGCATTTT.

The rearrangement joins TRBV14 to TRBJ2-7; TRBD2 aligns across 7 bases. Per germline, CDR1 SGHDN and CDR2 FVKESK. CDR3 length equals 16 residues. V gave up 0 bases and J gave up 4 bases; unmatched junction bases: 9. The CDR3 reads CASSQDAGRDYYEQYF. In DNA form, the CDR3 reads TGTGCCAGCAGCCAAGATGCGGGACGGGACTATTACGAGCAGTACTTC.

This clonotype was seen repeatedly, ten times or more. The J gene is TRBJ2-5, the V gene TRBV29-1; no reliable D call. The germline V and J ends were trimmed by 1 base and 0 bases, with 6 bases remaining between them. The germline gives CDR1 SQVTM, CDR2 ANQGSEA. This CDR3 has 13 residues. CDR3 nucleotide sequence: TGCAGCGTTGAAGGGACGGACCAAGAGACCCAGTACTTC. Protein: CSVEGTDQETQYF. Using reference TRBV29-1 and TRBJ2-5 for the parts outside the CDR3, the full variable domain is SAVISQKPSRDICQRGTSLTIQCQVDSQVTMMFWYRQQPGQSLTLIATANQGSEATYESGFVIDKFPISRPNLTFSTLTVSNMSPEDSSIYLCSVEGTDQETQYFGPGTRLLVL.

This clonotype was seen only a few times. The genes are TRBV5-1 and TRBJ2-1; 9 bases are a match to TRBD2. This CDR3 comprises 16 residues. Trimming cost V 6 bases and J 0 bases; bases outside gene matches: 7. CDR1 and CDR2 from the germline V gene are SGHRS and YFSETQ. The CDR3 here is CASTRLAVSSYNEQFF. The CDR3 nucleotides are TGCGCCAGCACCCGACTAGCGGTAAGCTCCTACAATGAGCAGTTCTTC.